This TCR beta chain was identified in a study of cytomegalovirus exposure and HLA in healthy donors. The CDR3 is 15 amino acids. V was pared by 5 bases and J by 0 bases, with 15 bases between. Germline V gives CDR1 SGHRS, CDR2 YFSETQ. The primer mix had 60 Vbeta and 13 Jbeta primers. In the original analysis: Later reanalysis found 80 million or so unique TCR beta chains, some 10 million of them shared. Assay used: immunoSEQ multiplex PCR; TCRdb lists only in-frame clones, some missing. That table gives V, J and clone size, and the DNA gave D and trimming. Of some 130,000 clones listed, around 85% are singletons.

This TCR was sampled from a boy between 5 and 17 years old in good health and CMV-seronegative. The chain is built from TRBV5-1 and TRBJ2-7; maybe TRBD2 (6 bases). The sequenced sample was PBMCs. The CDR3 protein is CASRNLAGPSYEQYF. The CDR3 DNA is TGCGCCAGCAGGAACTTGGCGGGACCCTCCTACGAGCAGTACTTC.